Each of the 11 T cell receptor beta chains below was sequenced from the same sample in a study of cytomegalovirus exposure and HLA in healthy donors (dated by TCRdb to the late 2010s). Receptors were amplified or captured by the immunoSEQ multiplex PCR assay. As stored in TCRdb, this immuneACCESS dataset retains in-frame rearrangements with V and J assigned. A fraction of the clones does not appear; measured against another copy, unresolved V genes explain less than half of the discrepancy, and the remainder lacks a known reason. In all, the sample holds about 64,000 clones, and about 91% of those were seen once. Roughly 1.3% of the sample is held by the ten biggest clonotypes. The sequenced sample was PBMCs. Receptors originate from a woman aged 18-35 years in good health and CMV-seronegative.

J is TRBJ1-5 and V is TRBV30, with 7 positions matching TRBD1. From germline, CDR1 is GTSNPN and CDR2 SVGIG (reference sequence). J was trimmed by 4 bases and V by 5 bases; bases with no gene match: 8. CDR3 length: 14 residues. Written as DNA, the CDR3 is TGTGCCTGGTCACAGGACAGGTCGAATCAGCCCCAGCATTTT. This codes for CAWSQDRSNQPQHF.

The rearrangement joins TRBV7-3 to TRBJ1-1; D call uncertain. The CDR3 spans 13 residues. Germline CDR1 SGHTA, CDR2 FQGTGA. Trimming removed 2 bases at V and 1 base at J, with 5 bases between. The CDR3 protein is CASSLGRNTEAFF. The CDR3 DNA reads TGTGCCAGCAGCTTAGGGCGGAACACTGAAGCTTTCTTT. Full variable domain (missing parts from reference TRBV7-3 and TRBJ1-1): GAGVSQTPSNKVTEKGKYVELRCDPISGHTALYWYRQSLGQGPEFLIYFQGTGAADDSGLPNDRFFAVRPEGSVSTLKIQRTERGDSAVYLCASSLGRNTEAFFGQGTRLTVV.

This chain joins TRBV7-9 and TRBJ1-2; 7 bases align to TRBD1. The CDR3 extends over 13 amino acids. Germline loops: CDR1 SEHNR, CDR2 FQNEAQ (reference sequence). Trimming cost V 7 bases and J 7 bases; bases outside gene matches: 9. The CDR3: CASTLGGAFGYTF. The CDR3 DNA is TGTGCCAGCACCCTAGGGGGCGCCTTTGGCTACACCTTC.

In this sample, this clone turned up once. The V gene is TRBV29-1, the J gene TRBJ1-5, with TRBD1 identical over 7 bases. Germline-derived CDR1 and CDR2 are SQVTM and ANQGSEA. V shed 5 bases, J shed 2 bases, and the junction held 6 bases outside the gene matches. This CDR3 spans 14 amino acids. CDR3 nucleotides: TGCAGCGTTATCCCAGGGGGAGGCAATCAGCCCCAGCATTTT. Amino acids: CSVIPGGGNQPQHF. Full variable domain (missing parts from reference TRBV29-1 and TRBJ1-5): SAVISQKPSRDICQRGTSLTIQCQVDSQVTMMFWYRQQPGQSLTLIATANQGSEATYESGFVIDKFPISRPNLTFSTLTVSNMSPEDSSIYLCSVIPGGGNQPQHFGDGTRLSIL.

The chain is built from TRBV7-6 and TRBJ1-3; TRBD1 might be the D (5 bases). Germline loops: CDR1 SGHVS, CDR2 FNYEAQ. The CDR3 runs to 17 residues. V was trimmed by 1 base and J by 0 bases, leaving 13 bases between them. The CDR3 DNA reads TGTGCCAGCAGCTTAGTGCCCCGACAGACCTCTGGAAACACCATATATTTT. The encoded protein is CASSLVPRQTSGNTIYF.

J is TRBJ2-7 and V is TRBV28, with 7 bases fitting TRBD1. Germline CDR1 is MDHEN and CDR2 is SYDVKM. CDR3 length equals 15 residues. J was trimmed by 6 bases and V by 8 bases; bases with no gene match: 16. The CDR3 here is CASLTAGTVSGEQYF. As DNA, the CDR3 is TGTGCCAGCTTAACGGCCGGGACAGTGTCTGGCGAGCAGTACTTC.

This chain uses TRBV9 with TRBJ1-1; 8 bases map to TRBD1. With V trimmed by 0 bases and J by 1 base, 2 bases remained unmatched. Germline lookup yields CDR1 SGDLS and CDR2 YYNGEE. There are 15 residues in the CDR3. CDR3 nucleotides: TGTGCCAGCAGCGTAGGAGGACAGGGGAACACTGAAGCTTTCTTT. The encoded protein is CASSVGGQGNTEAFF. The full variable domain, with the rest looked up from reference TRBV9 and TRBJ1-1, is DSGVTQTPKHLITATGQRVTLRCSPRSGDLSVYWYQQSLDQGLQFLIQYYNGEERAKGNILERFSAQQFPDLHSELNLSSLELGDSALYFCASSVGGQGNTEAFFGQGTRLTVV.

The chain employs TRBV5-1 and TRBJ1-5; D is possibly TRBD1 (6 bases). Trimming left V 0 bases short and J 6 bases short, with 13 bases between. The germline CDR1 and CDR2 sequences are SGHRS and YFSETQ. CDR3 size: 15 residues. The CDR3 here is CASSLGGGLGQPQHF. The DNA for the CDR3 is TGCGCCAGCAGCTTGGGCGGGGGCTTAGGTCAGCCCCAGCATTTT.

The V call is TRBV4-1, the J call TRBJ2-1, with 10 bases that match TRBD2. Germline CDR1 and CDR2: MGHRA and YSYEKL. J gave up 4 bases and V 6 bases, and 9 bases lay outside the gene matches. The CDR3 contains 16 residues. CDR3: CASSLIRTSGYNEQFF. DNA of the CDR3: TGCGCCAGCAGTCTTATCCGGACTAGCGGATACAATGAGCAGTTCTTC.

The rearrangement joins TRBV18 to TRBJ2-7, with D perhaps TRBD1 (7 bases). Germline-derived CDR1 and CDR2 are KGHSH and LQKENI. The CDR3 covers 14 residues. The V gene lost 3 bases and the J gene lost 0 bases, with 9 bases spanning the gap. The CDR3 DNA is TGTGCCAGCTCACCCAGGGGGGACTCCTACGAGCAGTACTTC. This gives the protein CASSPRGDSYEQYF.

The chain combines TRBV9 with TRBJ1-2; the D is unclear. This CDR3 has 14 amino acids. V lost 0 bases to trimming and J lost 6 bases, with 12 bases between them. Germline values: CDR1 SGDLS, CDR2 YYNGEE. The CDR3 loop reads CASSVAEGANGYTF. DNA of the CDR3: TGTGCCAGCAGCGTAGCTGAGGGAGCCAATGGCTACACCTTC.